This T cell receptor beta chain derives from a study of long-term antiretroviral therapy in people with HIV. Study-level points and caveats: Records did not include ART adherence, viral resistance or therapy changes.

V gave up 4 bases and J gave up 4 bases, with 18 bases separating them. Germline V CDR1 and CDR2: SGHDT, YYEEEE. The CDR3 runs 15 residues. On this clone: Its matching antigen is unknown.

The samples, holding 1-10 million cryopreserved PBMC, were thawed before DNA extraction was carried out. Samples were assayed with immunoSEQ v3.0 at survey level. Assay used: immunoSEQ multiplex PCR; TCRdb lists only in-frame clones, some missing. The sample yields 30,000 or so clones, about 70% seen once. The sequenced sample was unsorted PBMCs, obtained 3 years after starting antiretroviral therapy. The chain joins TRBV5-6 to TRBJ2-7; no clear D gene. This sequence originates from a man aged 50 to 60 with HIV. DNA for the CDR3: TGTGCCAGCAGCGTGGGATTCCTGGGCCATTACGAGCAGTACTTC. This sequence encodes CASSVGFLGHYEQYF. The full variable domain, rest sourced from reference TRBV5-6 and TRBJ2-7, is DAGVTQSPTHLIKTRGQQVTLRCSPKSGHDTVSWYQQALGQGPQFIFQYYEEEERQRGNFPDRFSGHQFPNYSSELNVNALLLGDSALYLCASSVGFLGHYEQYFGPGTRLTVT.